The rows below give T cell receptor beta chains drawn from one sample of a study of control samples from healthy donors and cancer patients. Here immunoSEQ multiplex PCR was the method, and the copy in TCRdb shows in-frame clones only, minus some. Of about 410,000 clones listed, around nine tenths are singletons. Specimen: PBMCs. The receptors stem from a man aged 35-49 years with head and neck cancer. CDR3s include the opening cysteine and the closing phenylalanine or tryptophan. A D gene is named only where the DNA matches it firmly. The size entry is marked missing in some rows and otherwise reads once, few, many or a size class.

cdr3_aa	cdr3_nt	v_call	j_call	d_call	clone_size
CASSEGARGIQYF	TGCGCCAGCAGTGAGGGGGCGCGAGGGATCCAGTACTTC	TRBV10-2	TRBJ2-5	NA	NA
CASRRTEQETQYF	TGTGCCAGTAGGCGGACGGAGCAAGAGACCCAGTACTTC	TRBV19	TRBJ2-5	NA	NA
CASRDTGGWWNTF	TGTGCCAGCAGGGACACAGGGGGTTGGTGGAACACCTTC	TRBV28	TRBJ1-2	TRBD1	once
CASSEFGTSGVYEQYF	TGTGCCAGCAGTGAATTTGGTACTAGCGGGGTCTACGAGCAGTACTTC	TRBV6-1	TRBJ2-7	TRBD2	NA
CASSFSPGLAGGPGTGELFF	TGTGCCAGCAGCTTCTCCCCGGGACTAGCGGGAGGGCCGGGCACCGGGGAGCTGTTTTTT	TRBV7-3	TRBJ2-2	TRBD2	NA
CASSFETRKGYEQYF	TGTGCCAGCAGCTTTGAGACACGGAAAGGTTACGAGCAGTACTTC	TRBV7-6	TRBJ2-7	NA	NA
CASSVDRAYEQYF	TGTGCCAGCAGCGTGGACAGGGCATACGAGCAGTACTTC	TRBV11-2	TRBJ2-7	TRBD1	NA
CAWSPGTSPIAFF	TGTGCCTGGAGTCCCGGGACCTCCCCAATAGCTTTCTTT	TRBV30	TRBJ1-1	NA	few
CASSTIDREPNNQPQHF	TGTGCCAGCAGCACAATCGACAGAGAGCCTAACAATCAGCCCCAGCATTTT	TRBV7-4	TRBJ1-5	NA	NA
CASSLAGTGQPQHF	TGTGCCAGCAGCTTAGCAGGCACCGGCCAGCCCCAGCATTTT	TRBV7-9	TRBJ1-5	NA	NA
CASSVDPGINTGELFF	TGTGCCAGCAGCGTAGATCCGGGGATCAACACCGGGGAGCTGTTTTTT	TRBV9	TRBJ2-2	NA	once
CASSPGDSLGGYTF	TGTGCCAGCTCACCGGGGGACAGCCTAGGGGGCTACACCTTC	TRBV18	TRBJ1-2	TRBD1	NA
CASSPTEETEAFF	TGTGCCAGCAGCCCAACAGAGGAGACTGAAGCTTTCTTT	TRBV9	TRBJ1-1	NA	NA
CASSLARHTEAFF	TGTGCCAGCAGTTTAGCCAGGCACACTGAAGCTTTCTTT	TRBV27	TRBJ1-1	NA	NA
CASSLSLASGTGIRQETQYF	TGTGCCAGCAGTTTATCCCTCGCCTCCGGGACAGGGATCCGCCAAGAGACCCAGTACTTC	TRBV27	TRBJ2-5	TRBD1	NA
CVSSPPSGLTDTQYF	TGTGTCAGCAGTCCCCCTTCTGGGCTCACAGATACGCAGTATTTT	TRBV28	TRBJ2-3	NA	NA
CATGRGYGQPQHF	TGTGCCACCGGGAGGGGGTACGGTCAGCCCCAGCATTTT	TRBV2	TRBJ1-5	NA	NA
CASSLRGDGQPQHF	TGTGCCAGCAGCTTGAGAGGGGACGGACAGCCCCAGCATTTT	TRBV5-4	TRBJ1-5	NA	NA
CASSIDPAYGYTF	TGTGCCAGTAGTATTGACCCCGCCTATGGCTACACCTTC	TRBV19	TRBJ1-2	NA	NA
CASSSGTAVYNEQFF	TGTGCCAGCAGCTCCGGGACAGCTGTTTACAATGAGCAGTTCTTC	TRBV7-3	TRBJ2-1	TRBD1	NA
CASSYTGWNSPLHF	TGTGCCAGCAGCTATACAGGGTGGAATTCACCCCTCCACTTT	TRBV7-3	TRBJ1-6	NA	few
CASSLVAGWDQPQHF	TGTGCCAGCAGCTTAGTAGCAGGGTGGGATCAGCCCCAGCATTTT	TRBV7-2	TRBJ1-5	NA	NA
CASSLGLAGQDTQYF	TGCGCCAGCAGCTTGGGACTAGCGGGCCAAGATACGCAGTATTTT	TRBV5-1	TRBJ2-3	TRBD2	NA
CASSLGGSGEQYF	TGTGCCAGCAGCTTAGGAGGTTCCGGCGAGCAGTACTTC	TRBV7-9	TRBJ2-7	NA	NA
CASSRQLANYGYTF	TGTGCCAGCAGCCGACAGTTAGCTAACTATGGCTACACCTTC	TRBV11-2	TRBJ1-2	NA	NA
CASSAYSGHTYNEQFF	TGTGCCAGCAGCGCCTATAGCGGACACACCTACAATGAGCAGTTCTTC	TRBV9	TRBJ2-1	NA	NA
CASSLDAQGRDPTQYF	TGTGCCAGCAGCTTAGATGCCCAAGGCCGAGATCCGACCCAGTACTTC	TRBV11-2	TRBJ2-5	NA	once
CASSPTQRNYGYTF	TGTGCCAGCAGCCCAACGCAGAGGAACTATGGCTACACCTTC	TRBV28	TRBJ1-2	NA	once
CASSQVGYTF	TGCGCCAGCAGCCAAGTCGGCTACACCTTC	TRBV4-3	TRBJ1-2	NA	NA
CASSVTVADYEQYF	TGCGCCAGCAGCGTCACCGTCGCCGATTACGAGCAGTACTTC	TRBV5-1	TRBJ2-7	NA	NA
CASSLANTGELFF	TGTGCCAGCAGCTTGGCGAACACCGGGGAGCTGTTTTTT	TRBV5-4	TRBJ2-2	NA	once
CASILNPTGAAEAFF	TGTGCCAGCATCCTTAACCCAACGGGGGCTGCTGAAGCTTTCTTT	TRBV28	TRBJ1-1	NA	NA
CASTIWGLGQPQHF	TGTGCCAGTACCATCTGGGGGCTGGGTCAGCCCCAGCATTTT	TRBV19	TRBJ1-5	NA	NA
CATSSLTFSGANVLTF	TGTGCCACCAGCAGCCTCACTTTCTCTGGGGCCAACGTCCTGACTTTC	TRBV15	TRBJ2-6	NA	NA
CASSLRGQGNADTQYF	TGTGCCAGCAGCTTACGGGGACAGGGTAACGCAGATACGCAGTATTTT	TRBV7-3	TRBJ2-3	TRBD1	NA
CASSFGGWEQYF	TGTGCCAGCAGCTTCGGTGGGTGGGAGCAGTACTTC	TRBV7-2	TRBJ2-7	NA	once
CASSRPGQANTEAFF	TGTGCCAGCAGTCGCCCCGGACAGGCGAACACTGAAGCTTTCTTT	TRBV6-5	TRBJ1-1	TRBD1	once
CASSPQGGSGANVLTF	TGTGCCAGCAGTCCCCAGGGGGGCTCTGGGGCCAACGTCCTGACTTTC	TRBV6-6	TRBJ2-6	NA	few
CASSPSGVLYNEQFF	TGTGCCAGCAGCCCAAGCGGGGTCCTCTACAATGAGCAGTTCTTC	TRBV6-5	TRBJ2-1	TRBD2	NA
CASRGQGRPNTEAFF	TGTGCCAGCAGGGGACAGGGTAGACCGAACACTGAAGCTTTCTTT	TRBV2	TRBJ1-1	TRBD1	NA
CASSWGSEAFF	TGTGCCAGCAGTTGGGGCAGTGAAGCTTTCTTT	TRBV12-3/TRBV12-4	TRBJ1-1	NA	few